The sequence of this T cell receptor beta chain was determined in a study of beta chain features in type 1 diabetes. The entirety of the isolated RNA underwent reverse transcription, so expressed TCRB transcripts were sequenced. Clones were sequenced by immunoSEQ multiplex PCR, and TCRdb holds only the in-frame ones, with some missing. The sample shows a few hundred thousand clones, roughly 15% of them seen only once. Study conclusions and caveats: Shortening that was moderate but significant affected the TCRB CDR3s of Type 1 diabetes patients in all four CD4+ subsets.

Each donor gave one heparinised blood draw averaging approximately 120 mL. A word on this clone: Its target is unknown.

The CDR3 has 14 amino acids. Germline V CDR1 and CDR2: SGHRS, YFSETQ. V shed 5 bases and J 8 bases; nucleotides not matched to a gene: 8. The TCR comes from a woman younger than 35 in good health. Sequencing input: naive CD4+ T cells from blood. The rearrangement links TRBV5-1 to TRBJ2-1; TRBD1 matches at 9 bases. CDR3 in amino acids: CASRLQGAVDEQFF. CDR3 nucleotides: TGCGCCAGCAGATTACAGGGGGCTGTCGATGAGCAGTTCTTC.